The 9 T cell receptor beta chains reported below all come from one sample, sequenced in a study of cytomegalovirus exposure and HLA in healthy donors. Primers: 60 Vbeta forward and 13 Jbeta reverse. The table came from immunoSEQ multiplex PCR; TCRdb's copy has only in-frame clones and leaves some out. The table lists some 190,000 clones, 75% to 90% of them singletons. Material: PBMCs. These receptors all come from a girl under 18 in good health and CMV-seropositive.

CDR3 in DNA: TGTGCCAGCTCACCACCGCGGTTCGGGAGTAGCAATGAGCAGTTCTTC. This codes for CASSPPRFGSSNEQFF. V and J are TRBV18 and TRBJ2-1; D possibly corresponds to TRBD2 (6 bases). This CDR3 spans 16 amino acids. Germline lookup yields CDR1 KGHSH and CDR2 LQKENI. Trimming stripped 0 bases from V and 6 bases from J, with 15 bases between.

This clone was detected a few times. CDR3 DNA: TGTGCCAGCAGCACCGAGGGGGAGCTGTTTTTT. Protein sequence: CASSTEGELFF. The chain recombines TRBV7-6 with TRBJ2-2; the D is unclear. V gave up 5 bases and J gave up 8 bases, with 6 bases separating them. CDR1 SGHVS and CDR2 FNYEAQ come from the germline V gene. This CDR3 region has 11 residues.

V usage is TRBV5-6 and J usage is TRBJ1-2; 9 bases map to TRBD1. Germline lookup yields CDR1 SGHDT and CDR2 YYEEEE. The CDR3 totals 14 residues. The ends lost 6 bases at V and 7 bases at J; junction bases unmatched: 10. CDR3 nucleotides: TGTGCCAGCATTGACAGGGGGATGTTTCGTGGCTACACCTTC. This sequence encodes CASIDRGMFRGYTF.

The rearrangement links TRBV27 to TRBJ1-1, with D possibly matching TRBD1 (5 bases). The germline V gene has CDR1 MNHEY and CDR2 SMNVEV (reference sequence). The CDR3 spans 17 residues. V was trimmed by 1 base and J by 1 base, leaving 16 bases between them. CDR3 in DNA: TGTGCCAGCAGTTTATGGTACCCGAGGGGAGGGAACACTGAAGCTTTCTTT. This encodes CASSLWYPRGGNTEAFF.

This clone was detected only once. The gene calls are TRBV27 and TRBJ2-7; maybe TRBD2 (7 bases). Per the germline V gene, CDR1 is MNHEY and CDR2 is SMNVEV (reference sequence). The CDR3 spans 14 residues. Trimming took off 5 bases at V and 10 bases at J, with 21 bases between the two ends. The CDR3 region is CASSLSRGLADQYF. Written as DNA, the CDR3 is TGTGCCAGCAGTCTTAGTCGGGGGCTAGCGGATCAGTACTTC.

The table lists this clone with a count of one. DNA for the CDR3: TGCGCCAGCAGCCAAGTCGGTCAGGGCCCCTTCGAGCAGTACTTC. Translated, it gives CASSQVGQGPFEQYF. This sequence joins TRBV4-1 and TRBJ2-7, with D perhaps TRBD1 (5 bases). The CDR3 runs 15 residues. V lost 1 base, J lost 6 bases, and 16 bases lay in between. Looked up from germline, CDR1 is MGHRA and CDR2 is YSYEKL.

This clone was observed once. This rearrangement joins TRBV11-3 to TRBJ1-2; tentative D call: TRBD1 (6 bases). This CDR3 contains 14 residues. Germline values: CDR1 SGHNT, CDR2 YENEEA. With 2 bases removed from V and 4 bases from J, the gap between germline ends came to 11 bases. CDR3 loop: CASSLFTGTYGYTF. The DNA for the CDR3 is TGTGCCAGCAGCTTATTCACAGGGACCTATGGCTACACCTTC.

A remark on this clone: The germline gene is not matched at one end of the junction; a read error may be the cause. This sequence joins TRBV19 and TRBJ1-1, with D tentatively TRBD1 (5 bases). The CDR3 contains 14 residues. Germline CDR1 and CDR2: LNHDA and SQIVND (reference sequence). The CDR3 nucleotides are TGTGCCGGTAGTACCGACAGAAGAGATACTGAAGCTTTCTTT. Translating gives CAGSTDRRDTEAFF.

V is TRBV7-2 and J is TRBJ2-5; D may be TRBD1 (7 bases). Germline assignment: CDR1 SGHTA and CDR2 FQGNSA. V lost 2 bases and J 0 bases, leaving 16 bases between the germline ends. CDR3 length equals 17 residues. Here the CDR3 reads CASSLLSAGGYQETQYF. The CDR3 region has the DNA TGTGCCAGCAGCTTACTCTCGGCAGGGGGGTACCAAGAGACCCAGTACTTC.